This passage covers 29 T cell receptor beta chains from one sample sequenced in a study of T-cell memory formation after mild COVID-19. In TCRdb, the 5' RACE reads were re-called with MiXCR into one record per CDR3 protein. Here the sample spans 580,000 or so distinct CDR3 sequences, approximately 15% being singletons. Sequencing used PBMCs or a T cell subset sorted from them (not recorded which). Receptor source: an adult woman who had mild COVID-19 (a few samples of this study predate the infection). Cell type and time point are not known.

There are many counts of this clonotype. The rearrangement links TRBV7-9 to TRBJ1-1; no reliable D call. V gave up 1 base and J gave up 8 bases, with 5 bases separating them. Per germline, CDR1 SEHNR and CDR2 FQNEAQ (reference sequence). The CDR3 is 11 amino acids. The CDR3 DNA follows: TGTGCCAGCAGCTTAGGAATGGAAGCTTTCTTT. This encodes CASSLGMEAFF.

The gene calls are TRBV20-1 and TRBJ1-2; D gene ambiguous. V dropped 1 base and J dropped 5 bases, with 11 bases sitting between them. Per the germline V gene, CDR1 is DFQATT and CDR2 is SNEGSKA (reference sequence). The CDR3 sequence is 13 residues long. CDR3 residues: CSARGGSGYGYTF. Written as DNA, the CDR3 is TGCAGTGCTAGAGGGGGAAGTGGGTATGGCTACACCTTC.

The CDR3 protein is CASSLDRGDEKLFF. In DNA, the CDR3 is TGCGCCAGCTCTCTGGACAGGGGAGATGAAAAACTGTTTTTT. The chain has TRBV23-1 and TRBJ1-4; TRBD1 aligns across 9 bases. TRBV23-1 is placed among ORFs of uncertain function. This CDR3 comprises 14 residues. Trimming removed 8 bases from V and 6 bases from J; junction bases left unmatched: 7.

This clonotype was observed at least ten times. The CDR3 DNA follows: TGCAGTGCTAGAGGGCCAGGGTACAATCAGCCCCAGCATTTT. Its translation: CSARGPGYNQPQHF. This chain uses TRBV20-1 with TRBJ1-5; perhaps TRBD1 as D (5 bases). Looked up from germline, CDR1 is DFQATT and CDR2 is SNEGSKA (reference sequence). The CDR3 runs 14 residues. The V end was cut by 1 base, the J end by 3 bases, with 10 bases between.

This clonotype was recorded many times. The CDR3 DNA follows: TGTGCCAGCAGTGGGATGGTGAACACTGAAGCTTTCTTT. Protein: CASSGMVNTEAFF. This chain uses TRBV6-2 or TRBV6-3 with TRBJ1-1; D remains ambiguous. This CDR3 has 13 amino acids. Trimming removed 5 bases from V and 0 bases from J, with 7 bases in between. CDR1 is MNHEY, CDR2 SVGEGT, per germline.

The V gene is TRBV19, the J gene TRBJ2-7, with 8 bases matching TRBD1. V gave up 9 bases and J gave up 3 bases; unmatched junction bases: 13. The CDR3 extends over 15 amino acids. The germline V gene has CDR1 LNHDA and CDR2 SQIVND (reference sequence). The CDR3 region is CASSRSGQGDYEQYF. CDR3 bases: TGTGCCAGCTCCCGAAGCGGACAGGGCGACTACGAGCAGTACTTC.

The genes are TRBV12-3 or TRBV12-4 and TRBJ2-7; no clear D. The CDR3 runs 12 residues. Trimming cost V 5 bases and J 4 bases, with 9 bases left between them. The CDR3 coding sequence is TGTGCCAGCAGTCGCCCTTGGTACGAGCAGTACTTC. The encoded protein is CASSRPWYEQYF.

The rearrangement uses TRBV20-1 and TRBJ2-1; D gene uncertain. The CDR3 sequence is 12 residues long. With 3 bases removed from V and 12 bases from J, the gap between germline ends came to 15 bases. CDR1 is DFQATT, CDR2 SNEGSKA, per germline (reference sequence). CDR3 amino acids: CSASVPTMGQFF. CDR3 sequence (DNA): TGCAGTGCTAGCGTACCCACAATGGGGCAGTTCTTC.

The rearrangement joins TRBV11-3 to TRBJ2-1, with 8 nucleotides matching TRBD2. V lost 5 bases, J lost 4 bases, and 10 bases stayed unmatched. Germline CDR1 reads SGHNT; CDR2 reads YENEEA. The length of the CDR3 is 16 residues. CDR3 protein: CASSPISGGGYNEQFF. For the CDR3, the DNA is TGTGCCAGCAGCCCGATCTCGGGGGGGGGATACAATGAGCAGTTCTTC.

The chain combines TRBV6-1 with TRBJ1-4, with 8 bases lining up with TRBD1. The germline CDR1 and CDR2 sequences are MNHNS and SASEGT. This CDR3 spans 14 amino acids. V gave up 3 bases and J gave up 5 bases; unmatched junction bases: 2. The CDR3 region is CASSERTGNEKLFF. The CDR3 DNA reads as TGTGCCAGCAGTGAGCGGACAGGGAATGAAAAACTGTTTTTT.

This clonotype was seen more than once but under ten times. The rearrangement links TRBV3-1 to TRBJ2-1; TRBD1 aligns across 7 bases. Germline lookup yields CDR1 LGHDT and CDR2 YNNKEL (reference sequence). The CDR3 spans 14 residues. Trimming took 2 bases from V and 10 from J; bases not matched to a gene: 8. The CDR3 spells CASSQKVRQGEQFF. CDR3 nucleotides: TGTGCCAGCAGCCAAAAGGTGCGACAGGGCGAGCAGTTCTTC.

This clonotype was detected only a few times. The chain couples TRBV6-6 to TRBJ2-5, with D hard to call. V dropped 5 bases and J dropped 1 base, with 11 bases sitting between them. The CDR3 runs 14 residues. The germline CDR1 and CDR2 sequences are MNHNY and SVGAGI (reference sequence). The CDR3 bases are TGTGCCAGCAGTCTACCGGGCCGCCAAGAGACCCAGTACTTC. Protein: CASSLPGRQETQYF.

V usage is TRBV6-1 and J usage is TRBJ1-2; 7 nucleotides agree with TRBD1. The CDR3 spans 14 residues. Germline values: CDR1 MNHNS, CDR2 SASEGT. V was clipped by 5 bases and J by 8 bases; unmatched bases: 11. The CDR3 region has the DNA TGTGCCAGCAGTTCACTGAACAGGGGAAGCGGCTACACCTTC. As protein: CASSSLNRGSGYTF.

This clonotype was counted only a few times. The germline gene is not matched at one end of the junction; a read error may be the cause. This rearrangement joins TRBV3-1 to TRBJ1-1, with TRBD1 matching over 12 bases. The CDR3 loop spans 17 amino acids. Germline V gene lookup returns CDR1 LGHDT and CDR2 YNNKEL (reference sequence). CDR3 sequence: CASREAGTGGIGTEVFF. The CDR3 DNA reads TGTGCCAGCAGAGAGGCCGGGACAGGGGGCATAGGCACTGAAGTTTTCTTT.

This clonotype was seen a few times. The gene calls are TRBV7-2 and TRBJ2-5, with no clear D. The CDR3 length is 13 residues. V was shortened by 4 bases and J by 3 bases, with 9 bases between the two germline ends. Per the germline V gene, CDR1 is SGHTA and CDR2 is FQGNSA. The CDR3 reads CASSWTVEETQYF. The CDR3 DNA follows: TGTGCCAGCAGCTGGACGGTAGAAGAGACCCAGTACTTC.

This clonotype was recorded a few times. This sequence joins TRBV6-1 and TRBJ2-6, with D possibly TRBD1 on 5 matching bases. Germline V CDR1 and CDR2: MNHNS, SASEGT. This CDR3 contains 18 residues. V was pared by 3 bases and J by 0 bases, with 15 bases between. This CDR3 is CASSDRRQLLSGANVLTF. CDR3 nucleotides: TGTGCCAGCAGTGATCGGAGACAGCTCCTCTCTGGGGCCAACGTCCTGACTTTC.

The genes are TRBV6-5 and TRBJ2-5; 9 bases line up with TRBD1. The length of the CDR3 is 15 residues. The trim removed 5 bases at V and 6 bases at J, leaving 10 bases unmatched. Germline CDR1 MNHEY, CDR2 SVGAGI. The CDR3 loop reads CASSPGTGGGKTQYF. CDR3 nucleotides: TGTGCCAGCAGTCCCGGAACAGGGGGCGGAAAGACCCAGTACTTC.

V gene TRBV27 combines with J gene TRBJ1-2; D remains unclear. CDR3 length: 13 residues. V shed 4 bases and J shed 1 base, with 7 bases lying between them. Looked up from germline, CDR1 is MNHEY and CDR2 is SMNVEV (reference sequence). This CDR3 is CASSSDYNYGYTF. The DNA of the CDR3 is TGTGCCAGCAGTTCTGACTATAACTATGGCTACACCTTC.

This chain uses TRBV7-3 with TRBJ1-3, with 7 positions matching TRBD1. The CDR3 totals 19 residues. Germline V gives CDR1 SGHTA, CDR2 FQGTGA. The ends lost 2 bases at V and 1 base at J; junction bases unmatched: 14. The CDR3 DNA reads TGTGCCAGCAGCTTATTCTCGACTCCAAGACAGGGATCTGGAAACACCATATATTTT. It yields the protein CASSLFSTPRQGSGNTIYF.

The gene calls are TRBV6-1 and TRBJ2-5, with 8 bases lining up with TRBD1. Germline V gives CDR1 MNHNS, CDR2 SASEGT. Trimming took 3 bases from V and 3 from J; bases not matched to a gene: 3. The CDR3 sequence is 14 residues long. The chain's CDR3 is CASSEDRAEETQYF. The CDR3 nucleotides are TGTGCCAGCAGTGAGGACAGGGCCGAAGAGACCCAGTACTTC.

The chain has TRBV7-2 and TRBJ1-4; D not certain. V was trimmed by 5 bases and J by 0 bases, leaving 7 bases between them. The germline CDR1 and CDR2 sequences are SGHTA and FQGNSA. The CDR3 spans 14 residues. The CDR3 loop is CASSPHPTNEKLFF. CDR3 nucleotide sequence: TGTGCCAGCAGCCCCCACCCAACTAATGAAAAACTGTTTTTT.

The sample holds a few counts of this clonotype. V and J are TRBV7-9 and TRBJ1-2, with 10 bases aligning to TRBD1. The CDR3 runs 16 residues. The J segment lost 4 bases and the V segment lost 3 bases, leaving 8 bases of the junction unmatched. Germline assignment: CDR1 SEHNR and CDR2 FQNEAQ (reference sequence). As DNA, the CDR3 is TGTGCCAGCAGCTTCCCCGGGACAGGGGTTGTCTATGGCTACACCTTC. Amino acid sequence: CASSFPGTGVVYGYTF. The complete variable domain, with remaining parts taken from reference TRBV7-9 and TRBJ1-2, reads DTGVSQNPRHKITKRGQNVTFRCDPISEHNRLYWYRQTLGQGPEFLTYFQNEAQLEKSRLLSDRFSAERPKGSFSTLEIQRTEQGDSAMYLCASSFPGTGVVYGYTFGSGTRLTVV.

This chain links TRBV12-3 or TRBV12-4 with TRBJ2-5; no firm D call. This CDR3 spans 14 amino acids. Deletions cut 1 base from V and 5 bases from J, with 11 bases between. The chain's CDR3 is CASSLDSHVETQYF. The CDR3 DNA reads TGTGCCAGCAGTTTAGATTCCCACGTGGAGACCCAGTACTTC.

In its sample, this clonotype was seen many times. The rearrangement uses TRBV19 and TRBJ2-4; 11 bases line up with TRBD1. This CDR3 has 18 residues. After removal of 5 bases from V and 1 base from J, the junction contained 10 bases not matched to a gene. Germline loops: CDR1 LNHDA, CDR2 SQIVND (reference sequence). CDR3 DNA: TGTGCCAGTAGTCCAGGCCCGGGACAGGGGGTTGCCAAAAACATTCAGTACTTC. Protein product: CASSPGPGQGVAKNIQYF.

This clonotype was observed a few times. This rearrangement joins TRBV20-1 to TRBJ1-5, with TRBD1 identical over 9 bases. CDR1 is DFQATT, CDR2 SNEGSKA, per germline (reference sequence). The CDR3 extends over 17 amino acids. Trimming cost V 3 bases and J 7 bases; bases outside gene matches: 16. The CDR3 is CSARGQGRGGARQPQHF. The CDR3 DNA sequence: TGCAGTGCTAGGGGACAGGGACGTGGCGGAGCTCGCCAGCCCCAGCATTTT.

Only a few counts were recorded for this clonotype. This rearrangement joins TRBV5-6 to TRBJ2-3; TRBD1 aligns across 9 bases. Germline-derived CDR1 and CDR2 are SGHDT and YYEEEE. The CDR3 has 16 residues. Trimming took 4 bases from V and 4 from J; bases not matched to a gene: 10. In DNA, the CDR3 is TGTGCCAGCAGCCTGGATACAGGGGGCGCGGCAGATACGCAGTATTTT. Protein product: CASSLDTGGAADTQYF.

Only one count was recorded for this clonotype. This chain joins TRBV20-1 and TRBJ1-2, with 9 nucleotides matching TRBD1. Germline V CDR1 and CDR2: DFQATT, SNEGSKA (reference sequence). Trimming cost V 6 bases and J 6 bases; bases outside gene matches: 8. This CDR3 is 13 amino acids long. The CDR3 DNA follows: TGCAGTGCGCCGGGACAGGGAATCGATGGCTACACCTTC. It yields the protein CSAPGQGIDGYTF.

The chain uses TRBV19 and TRBJ1-4; D perhaps matches TRBD1 (6 bases). The V gene's germline CDR1 is LNHDA and CDR2 SQIVND (reference sequence). The CDR3 runs to 15 residues. V dropped 5 bases and J dropped 6 bases, with 16 bases sitting between them. This CDR3 is CASSLTGQGYEKLFF. The DNA of the CDR3 is TGTGCCAGTAGTCTAACCGGGCAGGGGTATGAAAAACTGTTTTTT.

A few counts support this clonotype. The chain couples TRBV4-1 to TRBJ2-5; D gene uncertain. Trimming took off 2 bases at V and 3 bases at J, with 16 bases between the two ends. There are 16 residues in the CDR3. The germline V gene has CDR1 MGHRA and CDR2 YSYEKL. CDR3 residues: CASSQPPTTTEETQYF. CDR3 DNA sequence: TGCGCCAGCAGCCAACCACCGACCACTACCGAAGAGACCCAGTACTTC.